The clone carrying this TCR beta chain was recorded only once. The sample holds other DNA sequences that translate to the same CDR3. V was clipped by 3 bases and J by 3 bases; unmatched bases: 3. This CDR3 is 14 amino acids long. CDR1 is SGHDT and CDR2 is YYEEEE in the germline V gene. Sequencing was performed with immunoSEQ multiplex PCR; in TCRdb, only in-frame clones are kept and a portion is missing. The sample has over 2,000,000 clones, over 85% seen once; the top ten hold around 1.7%. This record comes from a study of shared clonotypes between healthy human individuals. CD8 cells regarded as naive lacked CD45RO, were positively chosen for CCR7, and omitted terminally differentiated effector memory CD45RA+ cells.

This receptor was taken from a man aged 18 to 29 in good health. Some clones in this sample may be carry-over from other donors' samples. The sequencing input was naive CD8+ T cells from PBMCs. The chain employs TRBV5-6 and TRBJ2-7; 10 bases fit TRBD1. The CDR3 DNA reads TGTGCCAGCAGCTCGGGGACAGGGGTCTACGAGCAGTACTTC. Residues: CASSSGTGVYEQYF.